The 12 T cell receptor beta chains reported below all come from one sample, sequenced in a study of cytomegalovirus exposure and HLA in healthy donors. The PCR contained 60 Vbeta and 13 Jbeta primers. Here immunoSEQ multiplex PCR was the method, and the copy in TCRdb shows in-frame clones only, minus some. This sample has about 130,000 clones, with roughly 70% found just once. Sequenced sample: PBMCs. The source of these receptors is a man younger than 40 in good health and CMV-seronegative.

The chain is built from TRBV7-9 and TRBJ1-1, with 7 positions matching TRBD1. V was pared by 6 bases and J by 3 bases, with 16 bases of the junction left unmatched. CDR1 and CDR2 from the germline V gene are SEHNR and FQNEAQ (reference sequence). This CDR3 has 17 residues. CDR3 sequence (DNA): TGTGCCAGCAGATCAGGGGGACGACAAATAGTGGACACTGAAGCTTTCTTT. Protein product: CASRSGGRQIVDTEAFF.

The chain uses TRBV28 and TRBJ1-1, with 9 bases fitting TRBD1. Trimming cost V 4 bases and J 7 bases; bases outside gene matches: 22. Germline-derived CDR1 and CDR2 are MDHEN and SYDVKM. This CDR3 has 19 residues. CDR3 residues: CASSSLGQGDVFRRGEAFF. CDR3 nucleotides: TGTGCCAGCAGTTCCCTGGGACAGGGTGACGTATTTCGGCGGGGTGAAGCTTTCTTT.

This clone appeared once. The rearrangement links TRBV6-5 to TRBJ1-4; no firm D call. The V end lost 2 bases, the J end lost 0 bases, and 10 bases lay between the germline ends. Germline loops: CDR1 MNHEY, CDR2 SVGAGI. The CDR3 has 16 residues. CDR3 protein: CASSYDYLATNEKLFF. The CDR3 bases are TGTGCCAGCAGTTACGACTACCTTGCAACTAATGAAAAACTGTTTTTT.

This chain uses TRBV5-4 with TRBJ2-7; 14 bases line up with TRBD2. Germline assignment: CDR1 SGHNT and CDR2 YYREEE (reference sequence). Germline trimming cut 3 bases from V and 5 bases from J; bases unmatched to any gene: 7. The CDR3 length is 16 residues. In nucleotides, the CDR3 is TGTGCCAGCAGCTCCCGACCGGGACTAGCGGGGGACGAGCAGTACTTC. Translated, it gives CASSSRPGLAGDEQYF.

The chain carries TRBV7-2 and TRBJ1-6; 7 nucleotides line up with TRBD1. J was trimmed by 4 bases and V by 5 bases; bases with no gene match: 8. The CDR3 spans 16 residues. Germline-derived CDR1 and CDR2 are SGHTA and FQGNSA. The CDR3 DNA reads TGTGCCAGCAGCGAAACTCCGGGACAGTATAATTCACCCCTCCACTTT. Its translation: CASSETPGQYNSPLHF.

The chain joins TRBV18 to TRBJ1-4; D might be TRBD1 (5 bases). There are 13 residues in the CDR3. V dropped 2 bases and J dropped 8 bases, with 9 bases sitting between them. The germline CDR1 and CDR2 sequences are KGHSH and LQKENI. CDR3 coding DNA: TGTGCCAGCTCACCAGGGGCGGACGAAAAACTGTTTTTT. Amino acid sequence: CASSPGADEKLFF.

This clone was picked up one time. The chain employs TRBV19 and TRBJ1-5; D is undetermined. CDR3 length equals 15 residues. CDR1 and CDR2 from the germline V gene are LNHDA and SQIVND (reference sequence). V lost 0 bases and J lost 6, with 12 bases in between. CDR3 nucleotide sequence: TGTGCCAGTAGTATAGATACGGGTGTTGGTCAGCCCCAGCATTTT. Its translation is CASSIDTGVGQPQHF.

The chain has TRBV4-3 and TRBJ2-7; D is perhaps TRBD1 (5 bases). The CDR3 extends over 15 amino acids. The germline V and J ends were trimmed by 0 bases and 6 bases, with 15 bases remaining between them. Germline CDR1 reads LGHNA; CDR2 reads YSLEER. The CDR3 is CASSQEDISRSEQYF. For the CDR3, the DNA is TGCGCCAGCAGCCAAGAGGACATCTCACGGTCCGAGCAGTACTTC.

The CDR3 DNA sequence: TGCAGCGTTCCGGGACTCCCAGACACCGGGGAGCTGTTTTTT. Its translation is CSVPGLPDTGELFF. This sequence joins TRBV29-1 and TRBJ2-2; weak D call: TRBD2 (6 bases). CDR3 length equals 14 residues. Germline CDR1 SQVTM, CDR2 ANQGSEA. V lost 5 bases to trimming and J lost 3 bases, with 13 bases between them.

The chain carries TRBV27 and TRBJ2-3; D gene ambiguous. Per the germline V gene, CDR1 is MNHEY and CDR2 is SMNVEV (reference sequence). Between the trimmed V and J ends, which lost 4 bases and 4 bases, there was a span of 18 bases. The CDR3 is made up of 16 amino acids. CDR3 in amino acids: CASSSLLRHPADTQYF. For the CDR3, the DNA is TGTGCCAGCAGTTCCCTACTGAGACACCCAGCAGATACGCAGTATTTT.

This clone appeared a single time. The V call is TRBV5-1, the J call TRBJ2-7; 11 nucleotides agree with TRBD1. Unmatched junction bases numbered 1, after V lost 0 bases and J lost 5 bases. Per the germline V gene, CDR1 is SGHRS and CDR2 is YFSETQ. CDR3 length: 14 residues. The chain's CDR3 is CASSLGDRGDEQYF. As DNA, the CDR3 is TGCGCCAGCAGCTTGGGGGACAGGGGGGACGAGCAGTACTTC. Full variable domain (rest looked up from reference TRBV5-1 and TRBJ2-7): KAGVTQTPRYLIKTRGQQVTLSCSPISGHRSVSWYQQTPGQGLQFLFEYFSETQRNKGNFPGRFSGRQFSNSRSEMNVSTLELGDSALYLCASSLGDRGDEQYFGPGTRLTVT.

The chain combines TRBV21-1 with TRBJ1-3; the table names TRBD1, a call not compared with the DNA. TRBV21-1 is given as a pseudogene. This CDR3 spans 15 amino acids. For the CDR3, the DNA is TGTGCCAGCAGCAAAGGTACAGGCTCTGGAAACACCATATATTTT. Amino acid sequence: CASSKGTGSGNTIYF.